Ten or more counts support the clone carrying this T cell receptor (beta chain). The data were obtained in a study of CD8+CD57+ T cells in acquired aplastic anemia. Genomic DNA was employed as the template in profiling TCR beta VDJ and CDR3. Via MiXCR, TCRdb re-called the reads, giving one row per CDR3 protein. There are 200,000 or so distinct CDR3 sequences in the sample; 50% to 75% occur only once, and just over 45% lies in the top ten. Sequenced sample: sorted CD4+, CD8+, or CD8+CD57+ T cells (not recorded which) from PBMCs. The TCR was taken from a human donor with severe aplastic anemia or a healthy control (not recorded which).

The CDR3 nucleotides are TGCGCCAGCAGCCCGGACAGGGGCTACAATGAGCAGTTCTTC. This encodes CASSPDRGYNEQFF. This chain links TRBV10-2 with TRBJ2-1; 9 bases line up with TRBD1. The CDR3 is made up of 14 amino acids. With V trimmed by 6 bases and J by 3 bases, 3 bases remained unmatched. From germline, CDR1 is WSHSY and CDR2 SAAADI.